The 15 T cell receptor beta chains given below trace back to one sample, sequenced in a study of regulatory T cells in long-lasting Graves disease (dated by TCRdb to about 2021). The protocol used for the library was multiplex PCR. The data were produced on an Illumina HiSeq 4000. TCR beta libraries were built with iRepertoire HTBI primers and Arm-PCR amplification of CDR3 regions. The public reads were run again by TCRdb, first through fastp at Q25 and then through MiXCR, and only productive beta chains were kept. For every CDR3 protein sequence, its rows merge into one entry that carries the most common genes and DNA. Within this sample are a few hundred thousand distinct CDR3 sequences, with 18% of them counted one time only. The ten largest make up more than 20% of the sample. The sample's time point, from its label and the paper: newly diagnosed GD, antithyroid drugs for less than 3 months. RNA was extracted from PBMCs in TRIzol for both TCR sequencing and RNA sequencing.

Sequences were derived from peripheral blood mononuclear cells (PBMCs), sampled at new diagnosis, from a patient treated with antithyroid drugs. The receptors here all came from a female donor with Graves disease.

Many counts were recorded for this clonotype. The chain is built from TRBV6-9 and TRBJ2-7; D unresolved. The CDR3 length is 12 residues. Looked up from germline, CDR1 is MNHGY and CDR2 is SVAAGI. V was cut by 4 bases and J by 2 bases, with 6 bases left in between. The CDR3 region is CASSFLAYEQYF. The DNA for the CDR3 is TGTGCCAGCAGTTTCCTAGCCTACGAGCAGTACTTC.

This clonotype appeared a few times. The genes are TRBV12-3 or TRBV12-4 and TRBJ2-7, with 11 bases matching TRBD1. The V and J ends lost 6 bases and 6 bases, in that order; junction bases with no gene match: 7. This CDR3 has 14 amino acids. The CDR3 loop is CASRLTGTGGEQYF. CDR3 nucleotides: TGTGCCAGCAGACTCACCGGGACAGGGGGCGAGCAGTACTTC.

At least ten counts were recorded for this clonotype. The V gene is TRBV30, the J gene TRBJ1-6; TRBD1 might be the D (5 bases). The CDR3 consists of 15 residues. Germline loops: CDR1 GTSNPN, CDR2 SVGIG (reference sequence). Trimming took 0 bases from V and 12 from J, leaving 18 bases between them. The CDR3 here is CAWSVIRAGMEPLHF. CDR3 in DNA: TGTGCCTGGAGTGTAATTAGGGCAGGGATGGAACCCCTCCACTTT.

This clonotype was counted at least ten times. A clone one base away is much larger, so this may be a read error. The chain joins TRBV27 to TRBJ1-1; a weak D match, TRBD1 (5 bases). V lost 6 bases to trimming and J lost 8 bases, with 16 bases between them. Per germline, CDR1 MNHEY and CDR2 SMNVEV (reference sequence). CDR3 length equals 13 residues. The CDR3 region is CASSLTGGLEAFF. Written as DNA, the CDR3 is TGTGCCAGCAGCCTAACAGGAGGCCTCGAAGCTTTCTTT.

This clonotype occurred many times. The chain joins TRBV20-1 to TRBJ2-3; D call uncertain. CDR3 size: 14 residues. Trimming removed 3 bases at V and 4 bases at J, with 14 bases between. Germline CDR1 is DFQATT and CDR2 is SNEGSKA (reference sequence). DNA for the CDR3: TGCAGTGCTAGGAACGGCGGTGGCCCAGATACGCAGTATTTT. Protein sequence: CSARNGGGPDTQYF.

This clonotype was observed a few times. The rearrangement links TRBV7-8 to TRBJ2-3; 7 positions match TRBD2. Per the germline V gene, CDR1 is SGHVS and CDR2 is FQNEAQ. The J segment lost 6 bases and the V segment lost 5 bases, leaving 11 bases of the junction unmatched. The CDR3 length is 15 residues. CDR3 amino acids: CASSPGTAGVDTQYF. In DNA, the CDR3 is TGTGCCAGCAGCCCCGGGACCGCGGGGGTGGATACGCAGTATTTT.

This clonotype has at least ten counts. This chain connects TRBV9 to TRBJ2-2; D perhaps matches TRBD2 (6 bases). Trimming cost V 0 bases and J 3 bases, with 18 bases left between them. This CDR3 region has 18 residues. From germline, CDR1 is SGDLS and CDR2 YYNGEE. The CDR3 region has the DNA TGTGCCAGCAGCGTAGGTGTCGGGCGGGAAGGTTACACCGGGGAGCTGTTTTTT. Residues: CASSVGVGREGYTGELFF. The full variable domain, with the rest looked up from reference TRBV9 and TRBJ2-2, is DSGVTQTPKHLITATGQRVTLRCSPRSGDLSVYWYQQSLDQGLQFLIQYYNGEERAKGNILERFSAQQFPDLHSELNLSSLELGDSALYFCASSVGVGREGYTGELFFGEGSRLTVL.

This clonotype was found many times. The chain employs TRBV11-2 and TRBJ2-1, with a tentative D call TRBD2 (5 bases). V shed 0 bases and J shed 7 bases, with 10 bases lying between them. CDR1 and CDR2 (germline): SGHAT, FQNNGV. This CDR3 region has 14 residues. This CDR3 is CASSLDGVANEQFF. As DNA, the CDR3 is TGTGCCAGCAGCTTAGACGGGGTGGCGAATGAGCAGTTCTTC.

The chain employs TRBV7-2 and TRBJ2-5, with 7 bases that match TRBD2. The CDR3 has 14 residues. V lost 5 bases to trimming and J lost 5 bases; unmatched junction nucleotides: 8. Germline assignment: CDR1 SGHTA and CDR2 FQGNSA. The CDR3: CASSGTTGGETQYF. The CDR3 nucleotides read TGTGCCAGCAGCGGGACTACCGGTGGGGAGACCCAGTACTTC. The complete variable domain, with remaining parts taken from reference TRBV7-2 and TRBJ2-5, reads GAGVSQSPSNKVTEKGKDVELRCDPISGHTALYWYRQSLGQGLEFLIYFQGNSAPDKSGLPSDRFSAERTGGSVSTLTIQRTQQEDSAVYLCASSGTTGGETQYFGPGTRLLVL.

This chain joins TRBV19 and TRBJ2-3; 12 bases fit TRBD2. The CDR3 spans 16 residues. With V trimmed by 4 bases and J by 3 bases, 5 bases remained unmatched. The germline V gene has CDR1 LNHDA and CDR2 SQIVND (reference sequence). CDR3 protein: CASSRDGLAGTDTQYF. The CDR3 nucleotides read TGTGCCAGTAGTAGAGATGGACTAGCGGGAACAGATACGCAGTATTTT.

This clonotype has ten or more counts. The V call is TRBV3-1, the J call TRBJ2-5, with D perhaps matching TRBD2 (5 bases). The CDR3 length is 16 residues. Germline V gene lookup returns CDR1 LGHDT and CDR2 YNNKEL (reference sequence). Between the trimmed V and J ends, which lost 0 bases and 5 bases, there was a span of 16 bases. The CDR3 region is CASSQERGSVPETQYF. CDR3 bases: TGTGCCAGCAGCCAAGAAAGAGGGTCGGTCCCTGAGACCCAGTACTTC.

At least ten counts were recorded for this clonotype. This chain joins TRBV27 and TRBJ2-3, with unresolved D. The CDR3 consists of 14 residues. Germline loops: CDR1 MNHEY, CDR2 SMNVEV (reference sequence). Trimming cost V 2 bases and J 3 bases, with 9 bases left between them. CDR3 in DNA: TGTGCCAGCAGTTTAGAGCCCGAGACAGATACGCAGTATTTT. This encodes CASSLEPETDTQYF.

Ten or more counts support this clonotype. A junction end diverges from the germline sequence, so it may reflect a read error. The CDR3 region is CAGSLSGAGYTF. Here the CDR3 DNA reads TGTGCCGGCAGTTTATCCGGTGCTGGCTACACCTTC. The rearrangement uses TRBV12-3 or TRBV12-4 and TRBJ1-2, with D unresolved. The length of the CDR3 is 12 residues.

This clonotype was seen repeatedly, ten times or more. The V and J genes are TRBV20-1 and TRBJ2-7; 10 nucleotides align to TRBD1. The junction had 15 bases not matched to a gene; V was cut back by 6 bases and J by 7 bases. The CDR3 covers 15 residues. The V gene's germline CDR1 is DFQATT and CDR2 SNEGSKA (reference sequence). The CDR3 protein is CSAYPPGQGSPEQYF. In DNA, the CDR3 is TGCAGTGCGTATCCCCCGGGACAGGGGTCTCCGGAGCAGTACTTC.

This clonotype was recorded many times. This sequence joins TRBV19 and TRBJ2-7; a possible D gene is TRBD2 (5 bases). The CDR3 contains 13 residues. V lost 5 bases and J lost 7, with 15 bases in between. Germline V lookup: CDR1 LNHDA, CDR2 SQIVND (reference sequence). CDR3 sequence reads: CASSALGVSEQYF. CDR3 nucleotide sequence: TGTGCCAGTAGTGCCCTCGGGGTCTCGGAGCAGTACTTC. The variable domain in full, with the rest retrieved from reference TRBV19 and TRBJ2-7, is DGGITQSPKYLFRKEGQNVTLSCEQNLNHDAMYWYRQDPGQGLRLIYYSQIVNDFQKGDIAEGYSVSREKKESFPLTVTSAQKNPTAFYLCASSALGVSEQYFGPGTRLTVT.